Following are 25 T cell receptor beta chains from one sample sequenced in a study. Each CDR3 protein gets one entry after TCRdb re-called the 5' RACE reads with MiXCR. Counted here are about 5,800 distinct CDR3 sequences, 69% occurring once; the ten biggest clones make up approximately 3.9%. Specimen: memory CD4+ T cells sorted from a lymph node. As to subset: memory CD4+ T cells, CD4+CD45RO+CD25-. These receptors were obtained from a female donor with breast cancer.

CDR3 amino acids: CASSQTTDAEAFF. The CDR3 region has the DNA TGCGCCAGTTCCCAGACGACTGACGCTGAAGCTTTCTTT. J is TRBJ1-1 and V is TRBV5-1; unclear D gene. The V gene's germline CDR1 is SGHRS and CDR2 YFSETQ. This CDR3 contains 13 residues. V lost 8 bases and J 6 bases, leaving 17 bases between the germline ends.

The chain employs TRBV7-2 and TRBJ1-2; D perhaps matches TRBD1 (6 bases). This CDR3 has 15 amino acids. V was clipped by 9 bases and J by 4 bases, with 21 bases between them. Per germline, CDR1 SGHTA and CDR2 FQGNSA. CDR3 sequence: CASSRNPGQSYGYTF. CDR3 bases: TGTGCCAGTAGCCGAAATCCTGGACAGAGCTATGGCTACACCTTC.

The chain is built from TRBV3-1 and TRBJ1-1; D is unresolved. This CDR3 spans 14 amino acids. Germline V gene data show CDR1 as LGHDT and CDR2 as YNNKEL (reference sequence). Trimming removed 4 bases from V and 1 base from J, with 10 bases in between. CDR3 bases: TGTGCCAGCAGCCGGGCAGGCGGGAACACTGAAGCTTTCTTT. Translating gives CASSRAGGNTEAFF.

The chain recombines TRBV20-1 with TRBJ2-5; 10 bases map to TRBD2. V trimming: 2 bases; J trimming: 6 bases; junction bases outside the gene matches: 15. The CDR3 contains 17 residues. The germline V gene has CDR1 DFQATT and CDR2 SNEGSKA (reference sequence). The CDR3 reads CSARYNEAGGPGKTQYF. Here the CDR3 DNA reads TGCAGTGCTAGATATAACGAAGCGGGAGGGCCCGGGAAGACCCAGTACTTC.

This chain connects TRBV7-3 to TRBJ2-4; 12 positions agree with TRBD2. Losses at the gene ends were 5 bases for V and 14 bases for J; bases not matched to a gene: 13. The CDR3 consists of 15 residues. Germline loops: CDR1 SGHTA, CDR2 FQGTGA. The CDR3 coding sequence is TGTGCCAGCAGCCAAGGACTAGCGGGAAGGGTCGGGGAGTACTTC. As protein: CASSQGLAGRVGEYF.

With respect to this clonotype: No conserved phenylalanine or tryptophan ends this CDR3, so it is likely a read error. This sequence joins TRBV5-1 and TRBJ2-5; D perhaps matches TRBD1 (6 bases). V was cut by 0 bases and J by 2 bases, with 8 bases left in between. Germline V lookup: CDR1 SGHRS, CDR2 YFSETQ. The CDR3 is 14 residues long. This CDR3 is CASSLGQGQETQYS. The CDR3 coding sequence is TGCGCCAGCAGCTTGGGGCAGGGGCAAGAGACCCAGTACTCC.

The rearrangement links TRBV7-9 to TRBJ2-1; D not certain. Trimming stripped 2 bases from V and 12 bases from J, with 11 bases between. The germline gives CDR1 SEHNR, CDR2 FQNEAQ (reference sequence). The CDR3 is 12 amino acids. This CDR3 is CASSLSGFGQFF. Written as DNA, the CDR3 is TGTGCCAGCAGCTTATCGGGTTTTGGGCAGTTCTTC.

By share, this clonotype ranks as large. The chain uses TRBV29-1 and TRBJ2-7; 7 nucleotides line up with TRBD2. Germline lookup yields CDR1 SQVTM and CDR2 ANQGSEA. The CDR3 covers 13 residues. The J segment lost 7 bases and the V segment lost 7 bases, leaving 13 bases of the junction unmatched. DNA for the CDR3: TGCAGCGCATCCCTCGGGTCCGGGGGGGAGCAGTACTTC. This encodes CSASLGSGGEQYF.

The rearrangement joins TRBV12-3 or TRBV12-4 to TRBJ2-2; tentatively, D is TRBD1 (5 bases). The CDR3 sequence is 15 residues long. Trimming removed 5 bases at V and 4 bases at J, with 14 bases between. Here the CDR3 reads CASSAWGLGTGELFF. The CDR3 DNA reads as TGTGCCAGCAGTGCATGGGGCCTCGGCACCGGGGAGCTGTTTTTT.

The rearrangement links TRBV23-1 to TRBJ2-6; 7 nucleotides match TRBD1. TRBV23-1 is an ORF, and what it does is uncertain. Trimming cost V 7 bases and J 2 bases; bases outside gene matches: 2. This CDR3 contains 14 residues. CDR3 amino acids: CASKGGTGANVLTF. The CDR3 region has the DNA TGCGCCAGCAAAGGGGGCACTGGGGCCAACGTCCTGACTTTC.

This clonotype was observed a few times. This chain connects TRBV5-1 to TRBJ2-5; D gene unclear. The V end lost 3 bases, the J end lost 0 bases, and 3 bases lay between the germline ends. The CDR3 consists of 12 residues. Per the germline V gene, CDR1 is SGHRS and CDR2 is YFSETQ. CDR3 sequence: CASSWYQETQYF. The CDR3 DNA is TGCGCCAGCAGCTGGTACCAAGAGACCCAGTACTTC.

This clonotype was found a few times. The chain joins TRBV7-3 to TRBJ2-5, with D possibly matching TRBD1 (6 bases). V shed 1 base and J shed 7 bases, with 10 bases lying between them. The germline gives CDR1 SGHTA, CDR2 FQGTGA. The length of the CDR3 is 13 residues. The CDR3: CASSLSQQGTQYF. The CDR3 DNA reads as TGTGCCAGCAGCTTAAGTCAACAGGGGACCCAGTACTTC.

This clonotype occurred a few times. The chain recombines TRBV6-5 with TRBJ2-3, with D hard to call. The CDR3 consists of 16 residues. Germline CDR1 and CDR2: MNHEY and SVGAGI. Trimming cost V 0 bases and J 0 bases, with 10 bases left between them. The CDR3 DNA reads TGTGCCAGCAGTTACTCTGGCCCGACTAGCACAGATACGCAGTATTTT. Translation: CASSYSGPTSTDTQYF.

This clonotype showed up just a few times. The rearrangement uses TRBV5-1 and TRBJ2-5; D possibly corresponds to TRBD2 (6 bases). The CDR3 loop spans 13 amino acids. V was pared by 3 bases and J by 12 bases, with 18 bases between. Germline CDR1 SGHRS, CDR2 YFSETQ. CDR3 sequence (DNA): TGCGCCAGCAGCTCGGGGACTGCGAGCTTAGAGTACTTC. The encoded protein is CASSSGTASLEYF. Looking up the rest from reference TRBV5-1 and TRBJ2-5 gives the full variable domain: KAGVTQTPRYLIKTRGQQVTLSCSPISGHRSVSWYQQTPGQGLQFLFEYFSETQRNKGNFPGRFSGRQFSNSRSEMNVSTLELGDSALYLCASSSGTASLEYFGPGTRLLVL.

The chain links TRBV6-5 to TRBJ2-2, with a tentative D call TRBD1 (5 bases). The CDR3 has 13 residues. CDR1 is MNHEY and CDR2 is SVGAGI in the germline V gene. Trimming removed 6 bases from V and 10 bases from J, with 15 bases in between. The CDR3 nucleotides read TGTGCCAGCAGCGATACCAGGGCAACGGAGCTGTTTTTT. Its translation is CASSDTRATELFF.

The chain employs TRBV5-1 and TRBJ2-3; no reliable D call. This CDR3 is built from 13 residues. Between the trimmed V and J ends, which lost 0 bases and 3 bases, there was a span of 5 bases. CDR1 and CDR2 (germline): SGHRS, YFSETQ. The CDR3 DNA sequence: TGCGCCAGCAGCTTGGGGGATACAGATACGCAGTATTTT. This sequence encodes CASSLGDTDTQYF.

This clonotype was picked up a small number of times. The chain combines TRBV29-1 with TRBJ2-1; 8 bases are a match to TRBD1. In germline, CDR1 is SQVTM, CDR2 ANQGSEA. Trimming cost V 5 bases and J 5 bases; bases outside gene matches: 2. This CDR3 has 12 residues. The CDR3 loop is CSVRTGHNEQFF. The DNA for the CDR3 is TGCAGCGTTCGGACAGGGCACAATGAGCAGTTCTTC.

As for this clonotype: Its ends do not fully match the called genes, so a read error is possible. The chain employs TRBV5-1 and TRBJ2-3, with D perhaps given as TRBD1 or TRBD2 (5 bases each). Germline CDR1 is SGHRS and CDR2 is YFSETQ. There are 14 residues in the CDR3. CDR3 loop: CASSSGDGTDTQYF. Here the CDR3 DNA reads TGCGCTAGCAGCTCCGGGGACGGCACAGATACGCAGTATTTT.

The chain joins TRBV5-1 to TRBJ2-7; 11 nucleotides match TRBD2. The CDR3 is 14 amino acids. Germline V gene data show CDR1 as SGHRS and CDR2 as YFSETQ. J lost 6 bases, V lost 4 bases, and 6 bases had no gene match. CDR3 DNA: TGCGCCAGCAGCACCTCGACTAGCGGGACCGAGCAGTACTTC. Translating gives CASSTSTSGTEQYF.

In its sample, this clonotype was seen a few times. CDR3: CASSEVGGGYGYTF. The CDR3 DNA reads as TGTGCCAGCAGTGAAGTAGGGGGCGGCTATGGCTACACCTTC. The chain has TRBV6-1 and TRBJ1-2; 7 nucleotides line up with TRBD1. V shed 1 base and J 4 bases; nucleotides not matched to a gene: 3. Germline V gene lookup returns CDR1 MNHNS and CDR2 SASEGT. There are 14 residues in the CDR3.

This rearrangement joins TRBV29-1 to TRBJ1-1, with D possibly matching TRBD1 (5 bases). The CDR3 loop spans 14 amino acids. Germline CDR1 is SQVTM and CDR2 is ANQGSEA. Trimming removed 7 bases from V and 1 base from J, with 16 bases in between. DNA of the CDR3: TGCAGCGCCCAAAGAGGGCAGGGGAACACTGAAGCTTTCTTT. As protein: CSAQRGQGNTEAFF.

The chain recombines TRBV7-3 with TRBJ1-2, with D maybe TRBD1 (5 bases). Germline V gene data show CDR1 as SGHTA and CDR2 as FQGTGA. The CDR3 is made up of 13 amino acids. Trimming left V 3 bases short and J 4 bases short, with 9 bases between. CDR3 loop: CASSFQGSYGYTF. For the CDR3, the DNA is TGTGCCAGCAGCTTCCAGGGCAGCTATGGCTACACCTTC.

This chain uses TRBV12-3 or TRBV12-4 with TRBJ1-2; 9 positions agree with TRBD1. This CDR3 is built from 12 residues. V was pared by 6 bases and J by 8 bases, with 4 bases of the junction left unmatched. The CDR3 is CASRTGGRGYTF. The CDR3 region has the DNA TGTGCCAGCAGAACAGGGGGCAGGGGCTACACCTTC.

V is TRBV10-3 and J is TRBJ1-1, with a weak D call TRBD1 (6 bases). Trimming cost V 5 bases and J 7 bases, with 20 bases left between them. CDR3 length: 15 amino acids. Germline CDR1 and CDR2: ENHRY and SYGVKD. The CDR3 DNA reads TGTGCCATCAGTCTTACTCCCCCGGGACATAGTGAAGCTTTCTTT. Its translation: CAISLTPPGHSEAFF.

This sequence joins TRBV10-3 and TRBJ2-6, with D tentatively TRBD2 (5 bases). From germline, CDR1 is ENHRY and CDR2 SYGVKD. V was pared by 10 bases and J by 1 base, with 11 bases between. This CDR3 has 14 amino acids. The CDR3 nucleotides read TGTGCCACAAATGGAGGATCTGGGGCCAACGTCCTGACTTTC. Its protein product is CATNGGSGANVLTF.